The 5 T cell receptor beta chains below all came from one sample that was sequenced in a study of cytomegalovirus exposure and HLA in healthy donors. PCR involved 60 Vbeta and 13 Jbeta primers. Generated by immunoSEQ multiplex PCR, the TCRdb table keeps only in-frame clones and is missing some. Of roughly 150,000 clones in the sample, 80% were seen once. The sample taken for sequencing was PBMCs. The receptors here all came from a man younger than 40 in good health and CMV-seronegative.

The chain employs TRBV28 and TRBJ2-3; D possibly corresponds to TRBD1 (5 bases). Trimming pared 6 bases from V and 6 bases from J, leaving 13 bases between. The germline gives CDR1 MDHEN, CDR2 SYDVKM. This CDR3 spans 13 amino acids. CDR3 protein: CASRPPDTDTQYF. In nucleotides, the CDR3 is TGTGCCAGCAGACCCCCGGACACTGATACGCAGTATTTT.

This chain joins TRBV7-6 and TRBJ2-7, with D uncertain. Germline V gene data show CDR1 as SGHVS and CDR2 as FNYEAQ. The CDR3 consists of 14 residues. Trimming left V 3 bases short and J 5 bases short, with 14 bases between. CDR3 nucleotides: TGTGCCAGCAGCTTTCGGCCAGCGACGGACGAGCAGTACTTC. Its protein is CASSFRPATDEQYF.

V usage is TRBV27 and J usage is TRBJ2-1; TRBD2 matches 10 bases. The V and J ends lost 5 bases and 5 bases, in that order; junction bases with no gene match: 12. Per germline, CDR1 MNHEY and CDR2 SMNVEV (reference sequence). The CDR3 spans 17 residues. CDR3 loop: CASSRRLAGVFHNEQFF. The CDR3 region has the DNA TGTGCCAGCAGTCGGAGGCTAGCGGGAGTATTTCACAATGAGCAGTTCTTC.

The chain uses TRBV28 and TRBJ2-7, with 14 bases fitting TRBD2. The V and J ends lost 6 bases and 7 bases, in that order; junction bases with no gene match: 8. The CDR3 sequence is 15 residues long. Germline CDR1 MDHEN, CDR2 SYDVKM. Here the CDR3 DNA reads TGTGCCAGCAGCCTAAGGACTAGCGGGAGGAAAGAGCAGTACTTC. This encodes CASSLRTSGRKEQYF. The full variable domain, with the rest looked up from reference TRBV28 and TRBJ2-7, is DVKVTQSSRYLVKRTGEKVFLECVQDMDHENMFWYRQDPGLGLRLIYFSYDVKMKEKGDIPEGYSVSREKKERFSLILESASTNQTSMYLCASSLRTSGRKEQYFGPGTRLTVT.

The chain is built from TRBV28 and TRBJ1-2; 11 bases are a match to TRBD1. The V and J ends lost 6 bases and 1 base, in that order; junction bases with no gene match: 7. CDR3 length: 16 residues. Germline-derived CDR1 and CDR2 are MDHEN and SYDVKM. CDR3 nucleotides: TGTGCCAGCAGCCCGGGACAGGGGGTCAGTAACTATGGCTACACCTTC. Its translation: CASSPGQGVSNYGYTF.